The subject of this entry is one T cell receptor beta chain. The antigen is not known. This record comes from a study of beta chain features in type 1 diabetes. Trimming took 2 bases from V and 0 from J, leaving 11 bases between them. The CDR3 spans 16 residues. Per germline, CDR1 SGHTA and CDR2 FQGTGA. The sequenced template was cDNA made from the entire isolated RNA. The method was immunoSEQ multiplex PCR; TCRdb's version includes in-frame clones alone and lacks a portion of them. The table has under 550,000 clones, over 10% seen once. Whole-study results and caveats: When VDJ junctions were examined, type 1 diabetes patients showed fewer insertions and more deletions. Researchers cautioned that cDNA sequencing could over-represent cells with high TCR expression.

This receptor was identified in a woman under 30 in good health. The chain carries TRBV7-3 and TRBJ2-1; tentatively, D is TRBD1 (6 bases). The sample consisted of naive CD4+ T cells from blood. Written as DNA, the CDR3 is TGTGCCAGCAGCTTATTGCTACAGGGCTCCTACAATGAGCAGTTCTTC. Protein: CASSLLLQGSYNEQFF.